The 12 T cell receptor beta chains reported below all come from one sample, sequenced in a study of blood T cells in healthy people across ages (dated by TCRdb to between 2014 and 2017). Receptor amplification or capture employed 5' RACE. The sequencer was an Illumina HiSeq 2500. A second PCR of about 6 to 11 cycles was performed with a sample-barcoded 5' primer and a J-beta primer mix. In TCRdb, the public reads were trimmed at Q25 with fastp and aligned with MiXCR, with productive beta chains retained. Each CDR3 protein appears once, grouped with its most common genes and DNA. The sample table records 700,000 or so distinct CDR3 sequences; about 20% of these occur just once. The biggest ten clones account for roughly 22% of the sample. Sequenced input: blood. These receptors were obtained from an older man in good health.

This chain links TRBV7-9 with TRBJ2-1; TRBD1 matches 8 bases. J gave up 3 bases and V 2 bases, and 3 bases lay outside the gene matches. Germline V CDR1 and CDR2: SEHNR, FQNEAQ (reference sequence). CDR3 length equals 15 residues. The CDR3 reads CASSLTQGVYNEQFF. In nucleotides, the CDR3 is TGTGCCAGCAGCTTAACACAGGGGGTCTACAATGAGCAGTTCTTC.

The J gene is TRBJ2-7, the V gene TRBV14, with D tentatively TRBD2 (7 bases). Trimming pared 0 bases from V and 4 bases from J, leaving 16 bases between. CDR1 SGHDN and CDR2 FVKESK come from the germline V gene. CDR3 length equals 16 residues. DNA for the CDR3: TGTGCCAGCAGCCAAGAATACGGGGGGCGATGGTACGAGCAGTACTTC. The encoded protein is CASSQEYGGRWYEQYF.

The rearrangement joins TRBV5-1 to TRBJ1-1; D unresolved. The CDR3 totals 13 residues. The germline V gene encodes CDR1 SGHRS and CDR2 YFSETQ. Trimming removed 10 bases at V and 0 bases at J, with 13 bases between. CDR3: CAGSVGLNTEAFF. The CDR3 DNA sequence: TGCGCCGGGTCCGTGGGCTTGAACACTGAAGCTTTCTTT.

The CDR3 bases are TGTGCCATCAGTGACGGGAGTAGGGAGACCCAGTACTTC. Its translation is CAISDGSRETQYF. J is TRBJ2-5 and V is TRBV10-3; a weak D match, TRBD2 (6 bases). Germline assignment: CDR1 ENHRY and CDR2 SYGVKD. Trimming shortened V by 3 bases and J by 5 bases, and 10 bases separated the two germline ends. The CDR3 has 13 residues.

The J gene is TRBJ2-3, the V gene TRBV7-2; D might be TRBD1 (5 bases). Germline V lookup: CDR1 SGHTA, CDR2 FQGNSA. V lost 7 bases and J lost 8, with 16 bases in between. The CDR3 runs 13 residues. The CDR3 spells CASIESREATQYF. CDR3 in DNA: TGTGCCAGCATCGAATCCAGGGAAGCTACGCAGTATTTT.

This clonotype was counted only a few times. V usage is TRBV2 and J usage is TRBJ2-2; no definite D call. Trimming took 2 bases from V and 5 from J, leaving 9 bases between them. The CDR3 has 14 residues. Germline V lookup: CDR1 SNHLY, CDR2 FYNNEI. The CDR3 nucleotides read TGTGCCAGCAGTGAAAATCGGCATACCGGGGAGCTGTTTTTT. It is translated as CASSENRHTGELFF.

This clonotype has a handful of counts. The chain combines TRBV10-3 with TRBJ1-5; D remains ambiguous. Germline lookup yields CDR1 ENHRY and CDR2 SYGVKD. Trimming removed 3 bases from V and 4 bases from J, with 10 bases in between. The CDR3 covers 14 residues. The CDR3 spells CAISEGRSNQPQHF. CDR3 DNA sequence: TGTGCCATCAGTGAAGGCAGGTCTAATCAGCCCCAGCATTTT.

This clonotype has just a few counts. This chain connects TRBV6-5 to TRBJ1-1, with TRBD1 as a possible D gene (6 bases). V was cut by 0 bases and J by 6 bases, with 14 bases left in between. CDR1 MNHEY and CDR2 SVGAGI come from the germline V gene. This CDR3 spans 15 amino acids. Written as DNA, the CDR3 is TGTGCCAGCAGTTACTCGAGTACAGGGAGCCCTGAAGCTTTCTTT. It specifies CASSYSSTGSPEAFF.

The sample holds many counts of this clonotype. The chain links TRBV15 to TRBJ2-3; TRBD2 matches 7 bases. From germline, CDR1 is LNHNV and CDR2 YYDKDF (reference sequence). This CDR3 is 16 amino acids long. V lost 0 bases, J lost 2 bases, and 5 bases stayed unmatched. As DNA, the CDR3 is TGTGCCACCAGCAGAGATCTGGGACTATCCACAGATACGCAGTATTTT. It encodes CATSRDLGLSTDTQYF.

This rearrangement joins TRBV20-1 to TRBJ2-1; TRBD2 agrees at 9 bases. With V trimmed by 2 bases and J by 0 bases, 5 bases remained unmatched. CDR1 DFQATT and CDR2 SNEGSKA come from the germline V gene (reference sequence). CDR3 length: 16 residues. CDR3 bases: TGCAGTGCTAGATCTTCTAGCGGGGACTCCTACAATGAGCAGTTCTTC. Its translation is CSARSSSGDSYNEQFF.

The sample holds a few counts of this clonotype. The rearrangement uses TRBV19 and TRBJ2-7; D is possibly TRBD2 (6 bases). Germline V gene data show CDR1 as LNHDA and CDR2 as SQIVND (reference sequence). The CDR3 loop spans 15 amino acids. The V end lost 5 bases, the J end lost 0 bases, and 14 bases lay between the germline ends. CDR3 loop: CASSVRLGNSYEQYV. The CDR3 bases are TGTGCCAGTAGTGTAAGACTAGGGAACTCCTACGAGCAGTACGTC.

The CDR3 nucleotides are TGTGCCAGCAGTGAATTTGGGGGTATAGCGGGAGGCACAGATACGCAGTATTTT. This codes for CASSEFGGIAGGTDTQYF. The chain couples TRBV25-1 to TRBJ2-3, with 9 bases identical to TRBD2. Germline V gives CDR1 MGHDK, CDR2 SYGVNS. This CDR3 has 18 amino acids. The V segment lost 1 base and the J segment 1 base; nucleotides outside the gene matches: 9.